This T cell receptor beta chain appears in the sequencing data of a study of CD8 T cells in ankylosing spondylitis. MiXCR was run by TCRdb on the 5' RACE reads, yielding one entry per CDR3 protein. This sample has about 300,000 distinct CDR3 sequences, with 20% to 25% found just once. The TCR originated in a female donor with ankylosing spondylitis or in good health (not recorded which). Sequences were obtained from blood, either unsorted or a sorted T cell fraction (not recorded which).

CDR3 nucleotides: TGTGCCAGCAGCGTACAAGCGGGAGTATCCTACAATGAGCAGTTCTTC. This sequence encodes CASSVQAGVSYNEQFF. This chain uses TRBV9 with TRBJ2-1; the match to TRBD2 covers 8 bases. V lost 1 base, J lost 1 base, and 4 bases stayed unmatched. Germline CDR1 is SGDLS and CDR2 is YYNGEE. The CDR3 is 16 amino acids.